This T cell receptor (beta chain) is from a study of T-cell reconstitution after alpha-beta-depleted transplantation in children. Study results and caveats: T-cell numbers and diversity, one year after transplant, stemmed largely from T cells that were newly produced. Alpha-beta T cells about two months after transplant reportedly derived from several hundred expanded graft clones.

CDR3 length: 17 amino acids. The germline gives CDR1 KGHDR, CDR2 SFDVKD. V dropped 5 bases and J dropped 0; count of bases not matched to a gene: 5. Note on this clonotype: Its antigen remains unidentified.

The TCRbeta library was prepared with unique molecular identifiers. TCRdb re-derived calls from the PCR reads in MiXCR, one entry per CDR3 protein. The sample records about 830,000 distinct CDR3 sequences, 15% to 20% being singletons. The sample here was PBMCs, mostly from graft donor cells, taken 360 days after TCRalphabeta/CD19-depleted stem cell transplant. The clonotype was recovered from a male patient between 10 and 17 years old who had a stem cell transplant for acute lymphoblastic leukemia, so the T cells may come from the graft donor. This sequence joins TRBV24-1 and TRBJ2-1, with 11 bases lining up with TRBD2. In DNA form, the CDR3 reads TGTGCCACCAGTGGGTCGGGACTAGCGGCCTCCTACAATGAGCAGTTCTTC. Translation gives CATSGSGLAASYNEQFF.